A single sample gave rise to the 20 T cell receptor beta chains below, sequenced in a study of T cells after yellow fever vaccination. TCRdb reanalysed the 5' RACE reads using MiXCR and keeps one entry per CDR3 protein. The sample yields tens of thousands of distinct CDR3 sequences, 10% to 13% seen once. Sequencing was performed on PBMCs, either bulk or a sorted T-cell subset (CD4+, CD8+, memory, or dextramer-sorted; not recorded which), taken about 2 weeks after the first yellow fever vaccination. The receptors were gathered from a man between 18 and 35 years old who received the YFV17D yellow fever vaccine.

This clonotype was seen ten or more times. J is TRBJ2-6 and V is TRBV20-1, with a possible D match to TRBD1 (6 bases). The CDR3 runs to 14 residues. Per the germline V gene, CDR1 is DFQATT and CDR2 is SNEGSKA (reference sequence). V gave up 3 bases and J gave up 4 bases, with 10 bases separating them. The chain's CDR3 is CSARVGQGANVLTF. The CDR3 DNA reads as TGCAGTGCTAGGGTAGGACAGGGGGCCAACGTCCTGACTTTC.

This clonotype came up many times. This chain joins TRBV5-1 and TRBJ1-2; 7 bases are a match to TRBD1. J was trimmed by 2 bases and V by 2 bases; bases with no gene match: 3. Germline V gives CDR1 SGHRS, CDR2 YFSETQ. This CDR3 spans 14 amino acids. This chain's CDR3 is CASSFRDSNYGYTF. CDR3 nucleotide sequence: TGCGCCAGCAGCTTCCGGGACAGCAACTATGGCTACACCTTC.

There are many counts of this clonotype. The chain links TRBV7-2 to TRBJ2-5; 7 bases line up with TRBD1. V lost 5 bases and J lost 4; bases outside the gene matches: 7. This CDR3 contains 14 residues. Germline loops: CDR1 SGHTA, CDR2 FQGNSA. CDR3 coding DNA: TGTGCCAGCAGCCTACAGGGGAATGGAGAGACCCAGTACTTC. The encoded protein is CASSLQGNGETQYF.

This clonotype was counted ten times or more. V gene TRBV12-3 or TRBV12-4 combines with J gene TRBJ2-5; D tentatively fits TRBD1 or TRBD2 (5 bases each). V shed 4 bases and J shed 5 bases, with 8 bases lying between them. The CDR3 covers 12 residues. The CDR3 sequence is CASSSGPETQYF. The CDR3 DNA sequence: TGTGCCAGCAGTTCGGGACCGGAGACCCAGTACTTC.

This clonotype was seen many times. This chain joins TRBV2 and TRBJ1-5; the D is unclear. Trimming pared 8 bases from V and 0 bases from J, leaving 8 bases between. The CDR3 spans 13 residues. CDR1 and CDR2 (germline): SNHLY, FYNNEI. The DNA of the CDR3 is TGTGCCAGCTCCGACCGTAGCAATCAGCCCCAGCATTTT. This encodes CASSDRSNQPQHF.

This clonotype was detected many times. This chain uses TRBV10-3 with TRBJ1-5, with D hard to call. Between the trimmed V and J ends, which lost 10 bases and 7 bases, there was a span of 17 bases. The CDR3 length is 13 residues. Germline V gene sequence: CDR1 ENHRY, CDR2 SYGVKD. The CDR3 region has the DNA TGTGCCACCCAAAGCGGGGAAGGACAGCCCCAGCATTTT. It translates to CATQSGEGQPQHF.

This clonotype was counted ten times or more. CDR3 nucleotide sequence: TGTGCCATCAGTGAGTCGACGACCTCCCAAGAGACCCAGTACTTC. As protein: CAISESTTSQETQYF. The rearrangement links TRBV10-3 to TRBJ2-5, with D hard to call. The germline gives CDR1 ENHRY, CDR2 SYGVKD. The CDR3 is 15 amino acids. Trimming stripped 0 bases from V and 1 base from J, with 9 bases between.

This clonotype was seen repeatedly, ten times or more. The V gene is TRBV5-1, the J gene TRBJ2-3; D not certain. CDR3 length: 14 amino acids. Germline V lookup: CDR1 SGHRS, CDR2 YFSETQ. Between the trimmed V and J ends, which lost 0 bases and 2 bases, there was a span of 7 bases. The chain's CDR3 is CASSLGHLTDTQYF. CDR3 DNA sequence: TGCGCCAGCAGCTTGGGACACCTCACAGATACGCAGTATTTT.

This clonotype was seen ten or more times. The J gene is TRBJ1-1, the V gene TRBV7-2, with no clear D. Germline CDR1 and CDR2: SGHTA and FQGNSA. V was clipped by 2 bases and J by 10 bases, with 11 bases between them. CDR3 size: 12 residues. The CDR3 here is CASSLSANRAFF. The CDR3 DNA follows: TGTGCCAGCAGCTTATCGGCGAACCGAGCTTTCTTT.

This clonotype was seen ten or more times. The chain combines TRBV12-3 or TRBV12-4 with TRBJ1-5, with D possibly TRBD1 on 5 matching bases. This CDR3 has 15 residues. Trimming cost V 3 bases and J 0 bases, with 9 bases left between them. The CDR3 DNA sequence: TGTGCCAGCAGTTTGGGGGGAAATAGCAATCAGCCCCAGCATTTT. It encodes CASSLGGNSNQPQHF.

This clonotype was detected ten times or more. The J gene is TRBJ2-1, the V gene TRBV5-1; possibly TRBD1 or TRBD2 for D (5 bases each). The V gene's germline CDR1 is SGHRS and CDR2 YFSETQ. The CDR3 is 15 amino acids. Between the trimmed V and J ends, which lost 4 bases and 5 bases, there was a span of 16 bases. The CDR3, as DNA: TGCGCCAGCAGCGCGACGGGACGCAGAGACAATGAGCAGTTCTTC. Translated, it gives CASSATGRRDNEQFF.

Details on this clonotype: A read error may produce the germline difference seen at one junction end. The V and J genes are TRBV7-2 and TRBJ2-3; D uncertain. The V gene's germline CDR1 is SGHTA and CDR2 FQGNSA. There are 12 residues in the CDR3. The CDR3 spells CSSSLGTDTQYF. DNA of the CDR3: TGTTCCAGCAGCCTGGGCACAGATACGCAGTATTTT.

Regarding this clonotype: With a much larger clone just one base away, this may be a read error. J is TRBJ2-5 and V is TRBV21-1. TRBV21-1 is a known pseudogene. The CDR3 extends over 16 amino acids. This chain's CDR3 is CAGSKGETGSQETQYF. The CDR3 DNA reads as TGTGCCGGCAGCAAAGGGGAAACAGGGTCCCAAGAGACCCAGTACTTC.

With respect to this clonotype: Possible read error: a much larger clone is one base away. The V and J genes are TRBV6-2 or TRBV6-3 and TRBJ1-1; possibly TRBD1 for D (6 bases). Germline V gives CDR1 MNHEY, CDR2 SVGEGT. Trimming shortened V by 4 bases and J by 7 bases, and 16 bases separated the two germline ends. CDR3 length: 14 amino acids. CDR3 nucleotides: TGTGCCAGCAGTTCAACAATGGACAGTGTTGAAGCTTTCTTT. Amino acids: CASSSTMDSVEAFF.

This clonotype has a count of ten or more. This sequence joins TRBV6-4 and TRBJ2-3, with D possibly being TRBD2 (6 bases). The germline V gene has CDR1 MRHNA and CDR2 SNTAGT. The CDR3 consists of 15 residues. The V gene lost 0 bases and the J gene lost 0 bases, with 7 bases spanning the gap. In nucleotides, the CDR3 is TGTGCCAGCAGTGACTCAGCGGGTAGCACAGATACGCAGTATTTT. The encoded protein is CASSDSAGSTDTQYF.

This clonotype was observed many times. The rearrangement links TRBV11-1 to TRBJ2-1; D gene ambiguous. Germline V gives CDR1 SGHAT, CDR2 FQDESV (reference sequence). The V gene lost 2 bases and the J gene lost 9 bases, with 8 bases spanning the gap. The CDR3 contains 12 residues. CDR3 region: CASSLSSVEQFF. DNA of the CDR3: TGTGCCAGCAGCTTATCTTCAGTTGAGCAGTTCTTC. Full variable domain (missing parts from reference TRBV11-1 and TRBJ2-1): EAEVAQSPRYKITEKSQAVAFWCDPISGHATLYWYRQILGQGPELLVQFQDESVVDDSQLPKDRFSAERLKGVDSTLKIQPAELGDSAMYLCASSLSSVEQFFGPGTRLTVL.

For this clonotype: This may arise from a read error, as a much more abundant clone is one base away. The V gene is TRBV10-3, the J gene TRBJ2-3; unclear D gene. The CDR3 is made up of 13 amino acids. V was clipped by 7 bases and J by 4 bases, with 12 bases between them. CDR1 is ENHRY and CDR2 is SYGVKD in the germline V gene. The CDR3 reads CAITDGAADTQYF. DNA for the CDR3: TGTGCCATCACCGATGGCGCCGCAGATACGCAGTATTTT.

This clonotype came up many times. The chain uses TRBV19 and TRBJ1-5; 7 nucleotides agree with TRBD1. V shed 9 bases, J shed 5 bases, and the junction held 10 bases outside the gene matches. Germline lookup yields CDR1 LNHDA and CDR2 SQIVND (reference sequence). The CDR3 sequence is 14 residues long. The CDR3 is CASGPRQGDQPQHF. CDR3 in DNA: TGTGCCAGCGGGCCAAGACAGGGAGATCAGCCCCAGCATTTT.

This clonotype was picked up many times. J is TRBJ2-2 and V is TRBV9; TRBD1 might be the D (5 bases). V was cut by 0 bases and J by 0 bases, with 9 bases left in between. The CDR3 length is 16 residues. Germline assignment: CDR1 SGDLS and CDR2 YYNGEE. The CDR3 DNA reads as TGTGCCAGCAGCGTAGATTGGACACCGAACACCGGGGAGCTGTTTTTT. This sequence encodes CASSVDWTPNTGELFF.

In regard to this clonotype: One end of the junction varies from germline; a read error may be responsible. The chain carries TRBV20-1 and TRBJ2-7; D may be TRBD2 (5 bases). CDR3 length: 15 amino acids. CDR1 and CDR2 (germline): DFQATT, SNEGSKA (reference sequence). The CDR3 DNA is TGCTGTGCTAGACCCGGACTGTTGAGATCCTACGAGCAGTACTTC. Amino acids: CCARPGLLRSYEQYF.